The T cell receptor beta chain under discussion was sequenced for a study of blood T cell repertoires in COVID-19. About the research overall: Material from acute and convalescent COVID-19 was sourced from the United States, Italy and Spain.

Sequencing was performed with immunoSEQ multiplex PCR; in TCRdb, only in-frame clones are kept and a portion is missing. The sample contains tens of thousands of clones, approximately 85% of which appear only once. This CDR3 contains 13 residues. Per the germline V gene, CDR1 is SNHLY and CDR2 is FYNNEI. The V segment lost 4 bases and the J segment 5 bases; nucleotides outside the gene matches: 3. The receptor was derived from a human donor in a cohort sampled during active COVID-19. V usage is TRBV2 and J usage is TRBJ1-2; TRBD1 matches at 8 bases. Material for sequencing was peripheral blood. CDR3 sequence: CASSVQGEYGYTF. DNA for the CDR3: TGTGCCAGCAGTGTACAGGGGGAATATGGCTACACCTTC.